Listed below are T cell receptor beta chains from one sample, sequenced in a study of T cells in Graves' hyperthyroidism and ophthalmopathy. TCRdb reprocessed the multiplex PCR reads via MiXCR and lists one record per CDR3 protein. The sample contains 500,000 to 600,000 distinct CDR3 sequences, around 45% of which appear only once. The sample comprised peripheral blood or thyroid tissue (not recorded which). These receptor sequences come from a young woman with Graves' hyperthyroidism. CDR3s include the opening cysteine and the closing phenylalanine or tryptophan. The D gene is left open where the match is weak. Rows give clone size only sometimes, using once, few, many, or a class for an expanded clone.

abundance: many; v_gene: TRBV2; j_gene: TRBJ2-7; d_gene: TRBD1; CDR3nt: TGTGCCAGCAGGAGGGGGCAGGAGCAGTACTTC; CDR3aa: CASRRGQEQYF
abundance: -; v_gene: TRBV5-1; j_gene: TRBJ2-7; d_gene: TRBD2; CDR3nt: TGCGCCAGCAGCGCTCCTAGCGGGAGAGGGTACGGCAATGAGCAGTACTTC; CDR3aa: CASSAPSGRGYGNEQYF
abundance: many; v_gene: TRBV2; j_gene: TRBJ1-4; d_gene: -; CDR3nt: TGTGCCAGCACCAGGGAGGGGGATGAAAAACTGTTTTTT; CDR3aa: CASTREGDEKLFF
abundance: many; v_gene: TRBV11-2; j_gene: TRBJ1-1; d_gene: TRBD1; CDR3nt: TGTGCCAGCAGCTTTCCCGTACGGGCAGGGGGCGAGAAGGCTGAAGCTTTCTTT; CDR3aa: CASSFPVRAGGEKAEAFF
abundance: many; v_gene: TRBV4-3; j_gene: TRBJ1-1; d_gene: -; CDR3nt: TGCGCCAGCAGCCAAGATCGAGGGGCTGACACTGAAGCTTTCTTT; CDR3aa: CASSQDRGADTEAFF
abundance: -; v_gene: TRBV6-1; j_gene: TRBJ1-1; d_gene: -; CDR3nt: TGTGCCACCAGGGGCTCTGACACTGAAGCTTTCTTT; CDR3aa: CATRGSDTEAFF
abundance: few; v_gene: TRBV4-1; j_gene: TRBJ2-2; d_gene: -; CDR3nt: TGCGCCAGCAGCCAAGAATGGACGACTTTCGGGGAGCTGTTTTTT; CDR3aa: CASSQEWTTFGELFF
abundance: -; v_gene: TRBV12-3/TRBV12-4; j_gene: TRBJ2-2; d_gene: TRBD2; CDR3nt: TGTGCCAGCAGTCCGCATAGCGGGTACACCGGGGAGCTGTTTTTT; CDR3aa: CASSPHSGYTGELFF
abundance: -; v_gene: TRBV18; j_gene: TRBJ2-5; d_gene: TRBD2; CDR3nt: TGTGCCAGCTTACCCGGGACTACGGAGACCCAGTACTTC; CDR3aa: CASLPGTTETQYF
abundance: many; v_gene: TRBV5-6; j_gene: TRBJ2-7; d_gene: -; CDR3nt: TGTGCCAGCAGCGGAACCGGGACACCCACCTACGAGCAGTACTTC; CDR3aa: CASSGTGTPTYEQYF
abundance: -; v_gene: TRBV19; j_gene: TRBJ2-5; d_gene: TRBD2; CDR3nt: TGTGCCAGTAGTATGGCGGGAGATGTAAAGACCCAGTACTTC; CDR3aa: CASSMAGDVKTQYF
abundance: -; v_gene: TRBV5-5; j_gene: TRBJ2-2; d_gene: -; CDR3nt: TGTGCCCAGTGGCTCCGCACCGGGGAGCTGTTTTTT; CDR3aa: CAQWLRTGELFF
abundance: many; v_gene: TRBV7-9; j_gene: TRBJ1-1; d_gene: -; CDR3nt: TGTGCCAGCAGCCACAGGGACGACACTGAAGCTTTCTTT; CDR3aa: CASSHRDDTEAFF
abundance: many; v_gene: TRBV29-1; j_gene: TRBJ2-7; d_gene: TRBD1; CDR3nt: TGCAGCGGGGGACAGAGCTCCTACGAGCAGTACTTC; CDR3aa: CSGGQSSYEQYF
abundance: many; v_gene: TRBV5-6; j_gene: TRBJ1-5; d_gene: -; CDR3nt: TGTGCCAGCAGCTTAAAGGGAAGCAATCAGCCCCAGCATTTT; CDR3aa: CASSLKGSNQPQHF
abundance: many; v_gene: TRBV6-1; j_gene: TRBJ2-7; d_gene: -; CDR3nt: TGTGCCAGCAGTGTTTACGGCTCCTACGAGCAGTACTTC; CDR3aa: CASSVYGSYEQYF
abundance: -; v_gene: TRBV25-1; j_gene: TRBJ1-2; d_gene: -; CDR3nt: TGTGCCAGCAGTGCTCACGACAGGCGCTATGGCTACACCTTC; CDR3aa: CASSAHDRRYGYTF
abundance: few; v_gene: TRBV2; j_gene: TRBJ2-3; d_gene: -; CDR3nt: TGTGCCAGCAGTGAGCGACGAGGAGATACGCAGTATTTT; CDR3aa: CASSERRGDTQYF
abundance: many; v_gene: TRBV20-1; j_gene: TRBJ1-2; d_gene: -; CDR3nt: TGCAGTGCTAGCGCGAACATCCATGGCTACACCTTC; CDR3aa: CSASANIHGYTF
abundance: -; v_gene: TRBV29-1; j_gene: TRBJ1-5; d_gene: -; CDR3nt: TGCAGCGTTGTCGTAGGGGACGGCAATCAGCCCCAGCATTTT; CDR3aa: CSVVVGDGNQPQHF
abundance: many; v_gene: TRBV6-6; j_gene: TRBJ1-2; d_gene: TRBD1; CDR3nt: TGTGCCAGCACCCCATCAGGACAGGGGGTCTATGGCTACACCTTC; CDR3aa: CASTPSGQGVYGYTF
abundance: many; v_gene: TRBV29-1; j_gene: TRBJ1-1; d_gene: -; CDR3nt: TGCAGCACCGGACTCCACACTGAAGCTTTCTTT; CDR3aa: CSTGLHTEAFF
abundance: many; v_gene: TRBV7-2; j_gene: TRBJ2-2; d_gene: -; CDR3nt: TGTGCCAGCAGCTTTGTCCGGGAGCTGTTTTTT; CDR3aa: CASSFVRELFF
abundance: many; v_gene: TRBV6-4; j_gene: TRBJ2-2; d_gene: -; CDR3nt: TGTGCCAGCAGTGTTGATCGGGGCGCAGGGGAGCTGTTTTTT; CDR3aa: CASSVDRGAGELFF
abundance: many; v_gene: TRBV15; j_gene: TRBJ1-5; d_gene: -; CDR3nt: TGTGCCACCAGCAGAGGACAGTTTAATCAGCCCCAGCATTTT; CDR3aa: CATSRGQFNQPQHF
abundance: few; v_gene: TRBV27; j_gene: TRBJ2-7; d_gene: TRBD2; CDR3nt: TGTGCCAGCAGTTTGGCTAGCGGGAGGGGCGAGCAGTACTTC; CDR3aa: CASSLASGRGEQYF
abundance: many; v_gene: TRBV13; j_gene: TRBJ2-5; d_gene: TRBD1; CDR3nt: TGTGCCAGCAGCTTCACAGGGGTTCCAATAAAGACCCAGTACTTC; CDR3aa: CASSFTGVPIKTQYF
abundance: -; v_gene: TRBV19; j_gene: TRBJ2-7; d_gene: TRBD2; CDR3nt: TGTGCCAGTAGTATCGGGGGGAGCTCCTACAATGAGCAGTACTTC; CDR3aa: CASSIGGSSYNEQYF
abundance: -; v_gene: TRBV5-1; j_gene: TRBJ2-5; d_gene: -; CDR3nt: TGCGCCAGCAGCGGGGAAGTGGGGCTAGCCGATGAGACCCAGTACTTC; CDR3aa: CASSGEVGLADETQYF
abundance: -; v_gene: TRBV28; j_gene: TRBJ2-5; d_gene: -; CDR3nt: TGTGCCAGCAGTTTTGTACAGGGAGAGACCCAGTACTTC; CDR3aa: CASSFVQGETQYF
abundance: -; v_gene: TRBV7-2; j_gene: TRBJ2-3; d_gene: TRBD2; CDR3nt: TGTGCCGGCAGTAAAGAGCGGGAGTCAGGCACAGATACGCAGTATTTT; CDR3aa: CAGSKERESGTDTQYF
abundance: -; v_gene: TRBV2; j_gene: TRBJ2-1; d_gene: TRBD2; CDR3nt: TGTGCCAGCAGCCTACTAGCGGGAGCTAAAAATGAGCAGTTCTTC; CDR3aa: CASSLLAGAKNEQFF
abundance: -; v_gene: TRBV4-1; j_gene: TRBJ2-7; d_gene: -; CDR3nt: TGCGCCAGCAGCCAAGAGACCCCGAGAGCCTACGAGCAGTACTTC; CDR3aa: CASSQETPRAYEQYF
abundance: -; v_gene: TRBV11-2; j_gene: TRBJ2-1; d_gene: -; CDR3nt: TGTGCCAGCAGTGACTCGGGGGCGGGAGATGAGCAGTTCTTC; CDR3aa: CASSDSGAGDEQFF
abundance: many; v_gene: TRBV29-1; j_gene: TRBJ2-7; d_gene: -; CDR3nt: TGCAGCGTTGGGGCCAGTTTACGGGGCTACGAGCAGTACTTC; CDR3aa: CSVGASLRGYEQYF
abundance: -; v_gene: TRBV20-1; j_gene: TRBJ1-5; d_gene: -; CDR3nt: TGCAGTGCTAGAGATGGCGGGAGGGCGCGAAGTTTACATTTT; CDR3aa: CSARDGGRARSLHF
abundance: -; v_gene: TRBV7-6; j_gene: TRBJ1-1; d_gene: -; CDR3nt: TGTGCCAGCAGCTTAGCAACGGGGGCTAGCACTGAAGCTTTCTTT; CDR3aa: CASSLATGASTEAFF
abundance: many; v_gene: TRBV20-1; j_gene: TRBJ1-2; d_gene: -; CDR3nt: TGCAGTGCTAGAGATCAGGAGGGGCTCTATGGCTACACCTTC; CDR3aa: CSARDQEGLYGYTF
abundance: few; v_gene: TRBV30; j_gene: TRBJ1-4; d_gene: -; CDR3nt: TGTGCCTGGAGTGACTTCCCGACAGGCCAGAGCGCAAATGAAAAACTGTTTTTT; CDR3aa: CAWSDFPTGQSANEKLFF
abundance: many; v_gene: TRBV7-9; j_gene: TRBJ2-5; d_gene: TRBD1; CDR3nt: TGTGCCAGCAGCGGGGGACAGAAAGAGACCCAGTACTTC; CDR3aa: CASSGGQKETQYF
abundance: many; v_gene: TRBV13; j_gene: TRBJ2-2; d_gene: TRBD1; CDR3nt: TGTGCCAGCAGCCAGGGGGCGGCCGGGGAGCTGTTTTTT; CDR3aa: CASSQGAAGELFF
abundance: many; v_gene: TRBV24-1; j_gene: TRBJ1-5; d_gene: TRBD1; CDR3nt: TGTGCCACCAGTGACTCCGACAGGGGGTTATGGCAGCCCCAGCATTTT; CDR3aa: CATSDSDRGLWQPQHF
abundance: many; v_gene: TRBV7-9; j_gene: TRBJ2-7; d_gene: -; CDR3nt: TGTGCCAGCAGCCTCAAGGGGACCTACGAGCAGTACTTC; CDR3aa: CASSLKGTYEQYF
abundance: many; v_gene: TRBV30; j_gene: TRBJ1-2; d_gene: TRBD1; CDR3nt: TGTGCCTACGAACACCGGACAGGATTTGGCTACACCTTC; CDR3aa: CAYEHRTGFGYTF
abundance: -; v_gene: TRBV7-9; j_gene: TRBJ2-4; d_gene: TRBD1; CDR3nt: TGTGCCAGCAGCAAGGGACAGCTAGCCAAAAACATTCAGTACTTC; CDR3aa: CASSKGQLAKNIQYF
abundance: few; v_gene: TRBV20-1; j_gene: TRBJ2-1; d_gene: -; CDR3nt: TGCAGTGTCAGTGGAGGGTACTACAATGAGCAGTTCTTC; CDR3aa: CSVSGGYYNEQFF
abundance: -; v_gene: TRBV11-2; j_gene: TRBJ2-7; d_gene: TRBD2; CDR3nt: TGTGCCAGCAGCTCACTTAGCGGGGTCGAGCAGTACTTC; CDR3aa: CASSSLSGVEQYF
abundance: many; v_gene: TRBV12-3/TRBV12-4; j_gene: TRBJ2-7; d_gene: TRBD1; CDR3nt: TGTGCCAGCAGTTCAGGGCAGGGGGTCTCCTACGAGCAGTACTTC; CDR3aa: CASSSGQGVSYEQYF
abundance: few; v_gene: TRBV15; j_gene: TRBJ1-1; d_gene: -; CDR3nt: TGTGCCACCAGCAGAGGGGAAGGGAGGGCTGAAGCTCTCTTT; CDR3aa: CATSRGEGRAEALF
abundance: -; v_gene: TRBV2; j_gene: TRBJ1-2; d_gene: -; CDR3nt: TGTGCCAGCAGTGAACGGGTGAACTATGACCACACCTTC; CDR3aa: CASSERVNYDHTF
abundance: many; v_gene: TRBV2; j_gene: TRBJ1-2; d_gene: -; CDR3nt: TGTGCCAGCTCCCCGACCGGATCCCTAGCTAACTATGGCTACACCTTC; CDR3aa: CASSPTGSLANYGYTF
abundance: -; v_gene: TRBV20-1; j_gene: TRBJ2-7; d_gene: -; CDR3nt: TGCAGTGCCAGCAGTGAATCAGCGGGTTACGAGCAGTACTTC; CDR3aa: CSASSESAGYEQYF
abundance: -; v_gene: TRBV12-3/TRBV12-4; j_gene: TRBJ1-6; d_gene: -; CDR3nt: TGTGCCAGCAGTTCCGAGCGGGGCTCCTATAATTCACCCCTCCACTTT; CDR3aa: CASSSERGSYNSPLHF
abundance: once; v_gene: TRBV10-3; j_gene: TRBJ2-5; d_gene: TRBD2; CDR3nt: TGTGCCATCAGTGCCCGGACTAGCGATCGAGAGACCCAGTACTTC; CDR3aa: CAISARTSDRETQYF
abundance: few; v_gene: TRBV27; j_gene: TRBJ1-2; d_gene: -; CDR3nt: TGTGCCAGCAGTTTAGGATCAGGGAATAAAGGCTACACCTTC; CDR3aa: CASSLGSGNKGYTF
abundance: -; v_gene: TRBV20-1; j_gene: TRBJ1-4; d_gene: TRBD1; CDR3nt: TGCAGTGCCCCAGGGGGACCCGCAACTAATGAAAAACTGTTTTTT; CDR3aa: CSAPGGPATNEKLFF